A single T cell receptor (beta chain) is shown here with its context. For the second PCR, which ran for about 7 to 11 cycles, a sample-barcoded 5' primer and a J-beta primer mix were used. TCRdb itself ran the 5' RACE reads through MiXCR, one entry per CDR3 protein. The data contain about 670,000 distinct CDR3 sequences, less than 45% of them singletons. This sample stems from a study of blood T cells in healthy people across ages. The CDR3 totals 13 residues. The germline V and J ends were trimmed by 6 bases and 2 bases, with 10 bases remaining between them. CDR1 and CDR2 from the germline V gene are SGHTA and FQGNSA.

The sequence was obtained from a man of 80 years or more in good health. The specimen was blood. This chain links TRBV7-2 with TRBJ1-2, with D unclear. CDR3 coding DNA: TGTGCCAGCAGGGGTGGCGCGAACTATGGCTACACCTTC. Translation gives CASRGGANYGYTF.